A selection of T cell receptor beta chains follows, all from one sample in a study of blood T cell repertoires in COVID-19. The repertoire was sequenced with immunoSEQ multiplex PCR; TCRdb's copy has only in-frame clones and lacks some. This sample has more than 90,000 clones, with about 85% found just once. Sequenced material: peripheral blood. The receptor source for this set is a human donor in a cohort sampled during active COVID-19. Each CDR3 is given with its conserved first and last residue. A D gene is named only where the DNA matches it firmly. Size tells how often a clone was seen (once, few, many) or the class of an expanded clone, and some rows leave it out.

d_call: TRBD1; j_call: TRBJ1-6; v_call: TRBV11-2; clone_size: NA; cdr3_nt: TGTGCCAGCAGCACGCGACAGGGTTTGAATTCACCCCTCCACTTT; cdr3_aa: CASSTRQGLNSPLHF
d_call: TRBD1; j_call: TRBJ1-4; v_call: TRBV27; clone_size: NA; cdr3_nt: TGTGCCAGCAGGTGGACAGGGGGCGATGAAAAACTGTTTTTT; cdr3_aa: CASRWTGGDEKLFF
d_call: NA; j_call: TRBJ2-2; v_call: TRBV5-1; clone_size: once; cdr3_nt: TGCGCCAGCAGCTTGGACCACACAGCCACCGGGGAGCTGTTTTTT; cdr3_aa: CASSLDHTATGELFF
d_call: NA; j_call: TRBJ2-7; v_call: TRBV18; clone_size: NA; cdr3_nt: TGTGCCAGCTCACCAGTACCCTCCCGGGACGAGCAGTACTTC; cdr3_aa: CASSPVPSRDEQYF
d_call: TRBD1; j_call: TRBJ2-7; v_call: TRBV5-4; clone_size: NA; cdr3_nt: TGTGCCAGCAGCAAAGACAGGGGGAGCTACGAGCAGTACTTC; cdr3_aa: CASSKDRGSYEQYF
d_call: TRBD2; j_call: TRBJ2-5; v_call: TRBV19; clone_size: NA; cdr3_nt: TGTGCCAGTAGTATGTCTAGCGGGGGGAGTGAGACCCAGTACTTC; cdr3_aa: CASSMSSGGSETQYF
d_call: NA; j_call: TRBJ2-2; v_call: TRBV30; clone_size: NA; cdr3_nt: TGTGCCTGGATTGGGGGGAGTGTGGGAACCGGGGAGCTGTTTTTT; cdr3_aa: CAWIGGSVGTGELFF
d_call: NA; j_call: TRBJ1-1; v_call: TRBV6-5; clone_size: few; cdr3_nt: TGTGCCAGCAGTTTAAGGGGCACTGAAGCTTTCTTT; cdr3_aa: CASSLRGTEAFF
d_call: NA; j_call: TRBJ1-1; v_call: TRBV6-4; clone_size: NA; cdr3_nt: TGTGCCAGCAGTGCCCTAGGTGGCGGGGGAGCTTTCTTT; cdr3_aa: CASSALGGGGAFF
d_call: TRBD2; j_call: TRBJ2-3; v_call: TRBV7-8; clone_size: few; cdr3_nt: TGTGCCAGCAGCTTACAGACTAGCGGGGCAACAAGGGATACGCAGTATTTT; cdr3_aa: CASSLQTSGATRDTQYF
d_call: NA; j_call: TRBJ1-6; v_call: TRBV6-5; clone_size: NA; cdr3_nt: TGTGCCAGCAGCGGACTGAGATCTTCTTCACCCCTCCACTTT; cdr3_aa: CASSGLRSSSPLHF
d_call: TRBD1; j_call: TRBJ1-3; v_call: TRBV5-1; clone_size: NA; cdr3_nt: TGCGCCAGCAGCTCAGACAGGGGCCCCGTAGGAAACACCATATATTTT; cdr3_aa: CASSSDRGPVGNTIYF
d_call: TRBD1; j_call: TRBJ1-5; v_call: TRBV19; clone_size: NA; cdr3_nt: TGTGCCAGTAGTACATCTACCCGGACAGGGAACCAGCCCCAGCATTTT; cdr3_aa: CASSTSTRTGNQPQHF
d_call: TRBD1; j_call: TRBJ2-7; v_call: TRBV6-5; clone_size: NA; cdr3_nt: TGTGCCAGCAGTTACGGGCCAGGGGGATCCTACGAGCAGTACTTC; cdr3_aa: CASSYGPGGSYEQYF
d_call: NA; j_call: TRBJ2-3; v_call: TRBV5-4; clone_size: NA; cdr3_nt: TGTGCCAGCAGCTCCGGCGGGCGATTAGCAGATACGCAGTATTTT; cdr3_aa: CASSSGGRLADTQYF
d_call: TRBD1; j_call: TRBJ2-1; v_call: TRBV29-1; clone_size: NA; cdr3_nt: TGCAGCGTTGGGGAGGTGGGGACAGGGCGCTACAATGAGCAGTTCTTC; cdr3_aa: CSVGEVGTGRYNEQFF
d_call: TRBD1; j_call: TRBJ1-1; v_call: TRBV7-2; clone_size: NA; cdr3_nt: TGTGCCAGCAGCTTTTTCGACAGGGTGGGGGAGTCTTTCTTT; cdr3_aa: CASSFFDRVGESFF
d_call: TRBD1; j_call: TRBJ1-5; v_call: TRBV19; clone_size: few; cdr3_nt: TGTGCCAGTAGTATAAGGGACAGGGCTTTTAGCAATCAGCCCCAGCATTTT; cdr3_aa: CASSIRDRAFSNQPQHF
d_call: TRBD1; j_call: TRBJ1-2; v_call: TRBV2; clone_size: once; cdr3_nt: TGTGCCAGCAGGCAGGGGGTGGGCTATGGCTACACCTTC; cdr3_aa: CASRQGVGYGYTF
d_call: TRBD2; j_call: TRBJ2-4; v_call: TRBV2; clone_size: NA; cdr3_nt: TGTGCCAGCAAGGGACTAGCAACGGCCAAAAACATTCAGTACTTC; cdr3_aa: CASKGLATAKNIQYF
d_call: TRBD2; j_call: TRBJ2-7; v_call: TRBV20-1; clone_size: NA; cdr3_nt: TGCAGTGCTAGTACTAGCGGGTTACTCTACGAGCAGTACTTC; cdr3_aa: CSASTSGLLYEQYF
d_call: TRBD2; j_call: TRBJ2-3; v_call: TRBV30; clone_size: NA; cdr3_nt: TGTGCCTGGAGTGTTGGTAGCGGGGGCACAGATACGCAGTATTTT; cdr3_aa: CAWSVGSGGTDTQYF
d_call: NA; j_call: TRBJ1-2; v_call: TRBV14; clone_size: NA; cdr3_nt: TGTGCCAGCAGCCCGCAGGTGAACTATGGCTACACCTTC; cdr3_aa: CASSPQVNYGYTF
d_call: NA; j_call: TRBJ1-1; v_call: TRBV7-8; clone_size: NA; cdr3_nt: TGTGCCAGCAGCTTCAGGACACCGAACACTGAAGCTTTCTTT; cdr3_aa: CASSFRTPNTEAFF
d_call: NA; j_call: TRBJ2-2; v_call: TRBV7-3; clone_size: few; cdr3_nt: TGTGCCAGCAGCTTAACCCCTTTAAGAGCGGGGAACACCGGGGAGCTGTTTTTT; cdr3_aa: CASSLTPLRAGNTGELFF
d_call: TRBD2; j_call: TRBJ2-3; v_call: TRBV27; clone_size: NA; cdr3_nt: TGTGCCAGCAGATATAGCGGGAGGATTAGCACAGATACGCAGTATTTT; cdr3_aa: CASRYSGRISTDTQYF
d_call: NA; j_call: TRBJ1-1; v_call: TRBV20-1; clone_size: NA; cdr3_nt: TGCAGTGCTCTTACAGGGAACGCTTTCTTT; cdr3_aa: CSALTGNAFF
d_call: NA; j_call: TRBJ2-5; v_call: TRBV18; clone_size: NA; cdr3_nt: TGTGCCAGCTCTAGCGCACCCCAGGGGGAGACCCAGTACTTC; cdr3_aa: CASSSAPQGETQYF
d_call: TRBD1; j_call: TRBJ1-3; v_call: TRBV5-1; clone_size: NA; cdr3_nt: TGCGCCAGCAGCATTCGACCGGGACAGGACACTGGAAACACCATATATTTT; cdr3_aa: CASSIRPGQDTGNTIYF
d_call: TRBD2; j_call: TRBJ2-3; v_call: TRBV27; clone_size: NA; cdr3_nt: TGTGCCAGCAGGCTAGCGGGAGGGCCGAGAACGCAGTATTTT; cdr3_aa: CASRLAGGPRTQYF
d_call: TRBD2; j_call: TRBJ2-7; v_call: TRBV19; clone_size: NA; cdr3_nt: TGTGCCAGTAGAAGACTAGCGGGAGTCGGTGAGCAGTACTTC; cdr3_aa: CASRRLAGVGEQYF
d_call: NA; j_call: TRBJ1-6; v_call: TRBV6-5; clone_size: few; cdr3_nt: TGTGCCAGCAGCTTACAGAGCTCCTATAATTCACCCCTCCACTTT; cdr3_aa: CASSLQSSYNSPLHF
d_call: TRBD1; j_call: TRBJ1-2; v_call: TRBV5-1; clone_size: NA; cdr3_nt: TGCGCCAGCAGACAGACCGGACAGGGTTCTAGGCTACACACCTTC; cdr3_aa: CASRQTGQGSRLHTF
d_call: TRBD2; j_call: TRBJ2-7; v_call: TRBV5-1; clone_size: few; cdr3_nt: TGCGCCAGCAGCTCCGCTAGCGGGCCGAGCTCCTACGAGCAGTACTTC; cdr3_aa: CASSSASGPSSYEQYF
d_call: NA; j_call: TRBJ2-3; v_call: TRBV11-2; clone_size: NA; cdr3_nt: TGTGCCAGCACTGACCCGGCTAGCTTTACAGATACGCAGTATTTT; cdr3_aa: CASTDPASFTDTQYF
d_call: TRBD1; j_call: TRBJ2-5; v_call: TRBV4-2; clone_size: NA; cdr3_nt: TGTGCCAGCAGCCCTCGGAGGCAGGGGGCAGGGAAAGAGACCCAGTACTTC; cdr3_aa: CASSPRRQGAGKETQYF
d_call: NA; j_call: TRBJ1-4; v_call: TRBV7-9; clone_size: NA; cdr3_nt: TGTGCCAGCAGCTTAGGGACAGCAACTAATGAAAAACTGTTTTTT; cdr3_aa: CASSLGTATNEKLFF
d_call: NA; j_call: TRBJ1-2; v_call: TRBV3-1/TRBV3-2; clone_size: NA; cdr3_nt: TGTGCCAGCAGCCCGGAGACTAACTATGGCTACACCTTC; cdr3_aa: CASSPETNYGYTF
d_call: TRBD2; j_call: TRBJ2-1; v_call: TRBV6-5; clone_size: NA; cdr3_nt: TGTGCCAGCAGAGCGGGAGGGCCGGTCAACAATGAGCAGTTCTTC; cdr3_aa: CASRAGGPVNNEQFF
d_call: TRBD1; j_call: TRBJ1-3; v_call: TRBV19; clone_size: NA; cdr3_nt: TGTGCCAGTACAAGACAGGGGGCTTCTGGAAACACCATATATTTT; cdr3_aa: CASTRQGASGNTIYF
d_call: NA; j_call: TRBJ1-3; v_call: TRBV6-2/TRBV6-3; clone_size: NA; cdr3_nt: TGTGCCAGCAGTCGACAGGACCCACCTAACACCATATATTTT; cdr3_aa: CASSRQDPPNTIYF
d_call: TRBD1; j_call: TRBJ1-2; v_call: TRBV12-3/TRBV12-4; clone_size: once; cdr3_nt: TGTGCCAGCAGCTCAACAGGGGGCTGGGGCTACACCTTC; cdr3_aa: CASSSTGGWGYTF
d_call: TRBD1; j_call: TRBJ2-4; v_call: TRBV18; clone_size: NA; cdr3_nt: TGTGCCAGCTCACCCCGGGACAGGGACGACATTCAGTACTTC; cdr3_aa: CASSPRDRDDIQYF
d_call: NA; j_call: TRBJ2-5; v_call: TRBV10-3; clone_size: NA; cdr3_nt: TGTGCCATCAGTGACCCCGTGGCAGATCAAGAGACCCAGTACTTC; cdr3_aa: CAISDPVADQETQYF
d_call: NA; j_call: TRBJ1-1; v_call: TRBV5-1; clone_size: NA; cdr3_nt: TGCGCCAGCAGCTTGGTTAGGGGTCGTTTGAACACTGAAGCTTTCTTT; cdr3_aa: CASSLVRGRLNTEAFF